The entry below describes one T cell receptor (beta chain). This specimen belongs to a study of T cell repertoires in cytomegalovirus infection. Looking at the study overall: Indications of both CMV infection and matching HLA type were provided by public TCR beta signatures.

TCRdb ran MiXCR on the reads and lists one entry per CDR3 protein. The data hold just over 300,000 distinct CDR3 sequences, with roughly a sixth observed a single time. Germline values: CDR1 LGHNA, CDR2 YSLEER. This CDR3 region has 15 residues. The germline V and J ends were trimmed by 0 bases and 5 bases, with 14 bases remaining between them. The receptor comes from a human donor in good health (CMV status not recorded). Some clones in this sample may be carry-over from other donors' samples. The source material was PBMCs. This chain joins TRBV4-3 and TRBJ2-7; D possibly corresponds to TRBD2 (6 bases). This chain's CDR3 is CASSQDAGSADEQYF. DNA of the CDR3: TGCGCCAGCAGCCAAGATGCGGGGTCGGCTGACGAGCAGTACTTC.